What follows are 3 T cell receptor beta chains derived from one specimen sequenced in a study of beta chain features in type 1 diabetes. Reverse transcribing all isolated RNA meant expressed TCRB transcripts were sequenced. Profiling relied on immunoSEQ multiplex PCR, and the TCRdb table lists in-frame clones only, not all of them. The sample gives hundreds of thousands of clones, roughly 12% of which show up once; about 0.017% is in the top ten. The source material was naive CD4+ T cells from blood. The receptors originated from a man aged 18 to 29 in good health.

This clone was counted only a few times. In nucleotides, the CDR3 is TGTGCCAGCCTTGGGCTAGCGGGAGACCTCTACAATGAGCAGTTCTTC. Residues: CASLGLAGDLYNEQFF. The V call is TRBV7-9, the J call TRBJ2-1, with 10 bases lining up with TRBD2. This CDR3 spans 16 amino acids. Germline-derived CDR1 and CDR2 are SEHNR and FQNEAQ (reference sequence). After removal of 8 bases from V and 3 bases from J, the junction contained 10 bases not matched to a gene.

The J gene is TRBJ1-5, the V gene TRBV7-2; 8 bases map to TRBD1. The CDR3 is 17 residues long. V lost 3 bases to trimming and J lost 1 base; unmatched junction nucleotides: 8. Germline V gene sequence: CDR1 SGHTA, CDR2 FQGNSA. The CDR3 coding sequence is TGTGCCAGCAGCTTTGTTGCAGGGGGCGCGAGCAATCAGCCCCAGCATTTT. Translated: CASSFVAGGASNQPQHF. The variable domain in full, completed from reference TRBV7-2 and TRBJ1-5, reads GAGVSQSPSNKVTEKGKDVELRCDPISGHTALYWYRQSLGQGLEFLIYFQGNSAPDKSGLPSDRFSAERTGGSVSTLTIQRTQQEDSAVYLCASSFVAGGASNQPQHFGDGTRLSIL.

The chain joins TRBV9 to TRBJ2-3; D is possibly TRBD2 (6 bases). This CDR3 contains 15 residues. The V gene lost 6 bases and the J gene lost 0 bases, with 14 bases spanning the gap. Germline V gene lookup returns CDR1 SGDLS and CDR2 YYNGEE. CDR3 sequence (DNA): TGTGCCAGCACGAGGGCCGGGGGTAGCACAGATACGCAGTATTTT. Its protein is CASTRAGGSTDTQYF.